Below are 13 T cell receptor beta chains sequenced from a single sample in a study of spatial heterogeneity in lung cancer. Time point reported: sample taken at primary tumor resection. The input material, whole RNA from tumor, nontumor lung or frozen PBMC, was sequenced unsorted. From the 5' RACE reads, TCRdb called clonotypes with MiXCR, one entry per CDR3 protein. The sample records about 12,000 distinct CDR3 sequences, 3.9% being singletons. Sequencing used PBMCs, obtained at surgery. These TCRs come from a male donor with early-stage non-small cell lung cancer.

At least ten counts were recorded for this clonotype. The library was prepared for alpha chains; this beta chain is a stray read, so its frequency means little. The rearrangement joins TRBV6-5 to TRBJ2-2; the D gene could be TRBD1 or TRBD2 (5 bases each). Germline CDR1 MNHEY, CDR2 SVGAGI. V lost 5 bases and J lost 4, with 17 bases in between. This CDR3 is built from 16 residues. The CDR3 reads CASSPTGGALTGELFF. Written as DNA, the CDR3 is TGTGCCAGCAGTCCCACTGGGGGAGCTCTCACCGGGGAGCTGTTTTTT.

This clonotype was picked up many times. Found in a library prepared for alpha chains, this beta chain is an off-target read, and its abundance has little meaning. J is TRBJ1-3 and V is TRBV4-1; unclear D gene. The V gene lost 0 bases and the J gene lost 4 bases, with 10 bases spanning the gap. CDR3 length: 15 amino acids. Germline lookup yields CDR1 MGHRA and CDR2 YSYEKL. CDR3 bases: TGCGCCAGCAGCCAAGATGGGGTCGCGGGAAACACCATATATTTT. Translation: CASSQDGVAGNTIYF.

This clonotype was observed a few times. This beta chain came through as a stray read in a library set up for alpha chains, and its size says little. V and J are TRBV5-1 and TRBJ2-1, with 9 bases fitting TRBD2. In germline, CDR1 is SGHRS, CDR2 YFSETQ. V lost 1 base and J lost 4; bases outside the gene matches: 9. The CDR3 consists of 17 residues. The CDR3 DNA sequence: TGCGCCAGCAGCTTGTCGGGGGCTAGCGGGGAGTACAATGAGCAGTTCTTC. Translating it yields CASSLSGASGEYNEQFF.

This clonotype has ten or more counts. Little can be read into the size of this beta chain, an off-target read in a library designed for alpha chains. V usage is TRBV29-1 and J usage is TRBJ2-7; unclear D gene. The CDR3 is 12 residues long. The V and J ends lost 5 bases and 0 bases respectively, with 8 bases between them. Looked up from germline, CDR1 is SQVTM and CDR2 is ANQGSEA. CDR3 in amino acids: CSVRGSSYEQYF. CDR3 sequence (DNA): TGCAGCGTTCGTGGATCCTCCTACGAGCAGTACTTC.

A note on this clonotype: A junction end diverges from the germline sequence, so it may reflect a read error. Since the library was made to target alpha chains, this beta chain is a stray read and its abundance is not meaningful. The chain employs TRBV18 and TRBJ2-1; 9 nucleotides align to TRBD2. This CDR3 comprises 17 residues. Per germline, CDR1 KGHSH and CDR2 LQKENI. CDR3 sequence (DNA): TGTGTCAGCTCACCATTTACTAGCGGGTCCACCTACAATGAGCAGTTCTTC. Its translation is CVSSPFTSGSTYNEQFF. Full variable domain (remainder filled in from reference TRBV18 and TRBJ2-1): NAGVMQNPRHLVRRRGQEARLRCSPMKGHSHVYWYRQLPEEGLKFMVYLQKENIIDESGMPKERFSAEFPKEGPSILRIQQVVRGDSAAYFCVSSPFTSGSTYNEQFFGPGTRLTVL.

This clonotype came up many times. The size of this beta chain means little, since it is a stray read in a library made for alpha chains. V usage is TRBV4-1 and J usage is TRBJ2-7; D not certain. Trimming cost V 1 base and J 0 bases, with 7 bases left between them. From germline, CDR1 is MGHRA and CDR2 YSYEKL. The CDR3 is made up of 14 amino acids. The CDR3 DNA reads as TGCGCCAGCAGCCAAGGGTACCGCTCCTACGAGCAGTACTTC. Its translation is CASSQGYRSYEQYF.

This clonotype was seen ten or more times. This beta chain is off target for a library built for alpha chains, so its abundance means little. CDR3 sequence reads: CASSQKAGTGPRPLHF. Written as DNA, the CDR3 is TGTGCCAGCAGCCAGAAAGCAGGGACGGGACCTCGGCCCCTCCACTTT. This sequence joins TRBV5-5 and TRBJ1-6; TRBD1 is a possible D gene (5 bases). The CDR3 consists of 16 residues. Germline values: CDR1 SGHKS, CDR2 YYEKEE (reference sequence). Trimming took 4 bases from V and 13 from J, leaving 24 bases between them. Combining the CDR3 with reference TRBV5-5 and TRBJ1-6 gives the whole variable domain DAGVTQSPTHLIKTRGQQVTLRCSPISGHKSVSWYQQVLGQGPQFIFQYYEKEERGRGNFPDRFSARQFPNYSSELNVNALLLGDSALYLCASSQKAGTGPRPLHFGNGTRLTVT.

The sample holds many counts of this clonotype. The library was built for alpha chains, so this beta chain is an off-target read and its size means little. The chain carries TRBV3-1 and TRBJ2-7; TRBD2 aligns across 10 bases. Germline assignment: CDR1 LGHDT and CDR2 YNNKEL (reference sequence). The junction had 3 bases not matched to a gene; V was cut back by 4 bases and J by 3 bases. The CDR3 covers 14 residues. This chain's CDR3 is CASSPRTSGYEQYF. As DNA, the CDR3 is TGTGCCAGCAGCCCTCGGACTAGCGGCTACGAGCAGTACTTC.

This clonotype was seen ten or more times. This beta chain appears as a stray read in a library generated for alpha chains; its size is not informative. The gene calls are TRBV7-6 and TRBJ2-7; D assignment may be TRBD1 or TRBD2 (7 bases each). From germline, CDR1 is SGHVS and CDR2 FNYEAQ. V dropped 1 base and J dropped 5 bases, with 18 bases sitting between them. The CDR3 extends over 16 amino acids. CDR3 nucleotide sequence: TGTGCCAGCAGCTTAGTTAAGGGGTCAGGGGGGGACGAGCAGTACTTC. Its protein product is CASSLVKGSGGDEQYF. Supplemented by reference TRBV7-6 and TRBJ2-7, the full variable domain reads GAGVSQSPRYKVTKRGQDVALRCDPISGHVSLYWYRQALGQGPEFLTYFNYEAQQDKSGLPNDRFSAERPEGSISTLTIQRTEQRDSAMYRCASSLVKGSGGDEQYFGPGTRLTVT.

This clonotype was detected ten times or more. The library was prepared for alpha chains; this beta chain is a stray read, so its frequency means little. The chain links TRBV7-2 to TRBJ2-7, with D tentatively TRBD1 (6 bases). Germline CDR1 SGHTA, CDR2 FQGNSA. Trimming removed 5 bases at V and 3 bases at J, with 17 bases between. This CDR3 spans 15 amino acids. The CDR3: CASSGGRTGLYEQYF. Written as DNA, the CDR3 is TGTGCCAGCAGCGGGGGCCGGACGGGCCTCTACGAGCAGTACTTC.

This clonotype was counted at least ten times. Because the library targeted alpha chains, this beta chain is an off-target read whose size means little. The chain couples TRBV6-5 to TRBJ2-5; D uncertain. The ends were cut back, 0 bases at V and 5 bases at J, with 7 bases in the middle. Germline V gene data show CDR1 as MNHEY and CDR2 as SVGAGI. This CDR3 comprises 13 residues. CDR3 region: CASSYSAGETQYF. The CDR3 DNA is TGTGCCAGCAGTTACTCCGCCGGGGAGACCCAGTACTTC.

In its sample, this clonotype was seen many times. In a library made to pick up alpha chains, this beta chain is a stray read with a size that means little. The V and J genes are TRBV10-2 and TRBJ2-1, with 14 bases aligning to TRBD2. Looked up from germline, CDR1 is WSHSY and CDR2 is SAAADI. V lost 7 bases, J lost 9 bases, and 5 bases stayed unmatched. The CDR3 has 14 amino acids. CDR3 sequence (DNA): TGCGCCAGCACTGGGACTAGCGGGAGTGCTGAGCAGTTCTTC. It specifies CASTGTSGSAEQFF.

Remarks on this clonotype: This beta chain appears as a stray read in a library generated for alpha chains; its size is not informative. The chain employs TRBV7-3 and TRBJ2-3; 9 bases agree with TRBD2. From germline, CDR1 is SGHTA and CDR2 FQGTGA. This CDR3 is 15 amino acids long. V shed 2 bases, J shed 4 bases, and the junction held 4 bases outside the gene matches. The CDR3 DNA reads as TGTGCCAGCAGCTTAGCGGGAGGGCATGCAGATACGCAGTATTTT. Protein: CASSLAGGHADTQYF.